This T cell receptor (beta chain) was profiled in a study of patients and donors after allogeneic stem cell transplantation (TCRdb year 2020). To note about this clonotype: Its antigen remains unidentified. Nothing much larger sits one base from this clone, and base qualities are not available.

CDR1 and CDR2, per the germline V gene, are LGHNA and YSLEER. V loses 0 bases of germline sequence and J loses 4 bases, and the interval between the two ends is 10 bases. The CDR3, cysteine through phenylalanine, is 15 amino acids long. The read is trimmed to its CDR3 DNA, 45 bases read in frame from base 1. The method was RT-PCR. Instrument on record: NextSeq 550. TCRdb reanalyzed the raw reads on its own, using fastp at Q25 for trimming and MiXCR for clone calling, and kept in-frame beta chains. Entries that share a CDR3 protein sequence are merged under the most common genes and DNA. The sample records about 90,000 distinct CDR3 sequences, around 48% of which are singletons. The ten largest clones take up 50% to 75% of the sample.

The sequence was collected from a human donor who was either an allogeneic HSCT recipient or a stem cell or donor lymphocyte infusion donor (not recorded which). It is not recorded whose cells these are; they may come from a transplant donor. The chain joins TRBV4-3 to TRBJ1-5; the D gene lacks a confident call. The source material was blood, either unsorted or a sorted T cell fraction (not recorded which). The CDR3 in this case is CASSQDSGSNQPQHF. The DNA sequence is given as TGCGCCAGCAGCCAAGATTCGGGCTCGAATCAGCCCCAGCATTTT.